Described below is a single T cell receptor (beta chain) sequence and its context. The entry originates in a study of blood T cell repertoires in COVID-19. Turning to the study itself: T cells, B-cell-depleted T cells, or PBMCs supplied cDNA or gDNA.

The germline V gene has CDR1 MNHEY and CDR2 SMNVEV (reference sequence). Trimming cost V 5 bases and J 10 bases; bases outside gene matches: 3. The CDR3 contains 12 residues. Ages ranged from about 18 to 89 years, with residence in 24 US areas. Clinical history as reported by participants underpinned cohort assignment. Per the authors' pipeline: The authors estimated nucleated cell counts from reference gene primer amplification. Libraries were prepared by immunoSEQ multiplex PCR; TCRdb keeps only in-frame clonotypes and omits some of them. That table supplies the V and J calls and clone size; D and trimming were determined from the DNA. Of approximately 450,000 clones in the sample, 85% to 90% were seen once.

The sequenced sample was PBMCs or T cells enriched from blood (not recorded which). This TCR was recovered from a man aged 25 to 45 who had recovered from COVID-19. The V and J genes are TRBV27 and TRBJ2-1, with 9 bases fitting TRBD2. The CDR3 sequence is CASSTGLAEQFF. The CDR3 nucleotides read TGTGCCAGCAGTACTGGACTAGCGGAGCAGTTCTTC.